This T cell receptor (beta chain) was identified during a study of blood T cell repertoires in COVID-19. The wider study: Donors in the United States, Italy and Spain gave samples during acute or convalescent COVID-19.

This clone turned up a few times. The length of the CDR3 is 14 residues. V lost 7 bases and J lost 5, with 15 bases in between. CDR1 is SNHLY and CDR2 is FYNNEI in the germline V gene. Participant reports of clinical history set cohort assignment. In the source study's methods: Reference gene primer amplification yielded estimated nucleated cell counts. Repertoires were generated with immunoSEQ multiplex PCR, while TCRdb's copy carries only in-frame clones and drops some. V and J calls and clone size are as listed in that table; D and trimming were resolved from the DNA. This sample has roughly 250,000 clones, with around 89% found just once.

The specimen was PBMCs or T cells enriched from blood (not recorded which). The chain links TRBV2 to TRBJ2-1; D is possibly TRBD2 (5 bases). The origin of this receptor is a man in his forties who had recovered from COVID-19. The CDR3, as DNA: TGTGCCAGCAATACCGCGGACGGGAACAATGAGCAGTTCTTC. Residues: CASNTADGNNEQFF. Using reference TRBV2 and TRBJ2-1 for the parts outside the CDR3, the full variable domain is EPEVTQTPSHQVTQMGQEVILRCVPISNHLYFYWYRQILGQKVEFLVSFYNNEISEKSEIFDDQFSVERPDGSNFTLKIRSTKLEDSAMYFCASNTADGNNEQFFGPGTRLTVL.